This passage covers 2 T cell receptor beta chains from one sample sequenced in a study of radiotherapy plus CTLA-4 blockade in lung cancer. Sequencing was performed with immunoSEQ multiplex PCR; in TCRdb, only in-frame clones are kept and a portion is missing. The data show some 110,000 clones, more than 75% seen once. The sample consisted of peripheral blood, taken from a patient treated with radiotherapy plus ipilimumab. The receptors derive from a human donor with non-small cell lung cancer that progressed on radiotherapy plus ipilimumab. Some clones in this sample may be carry-over from other donors' samples.

The V gene is TRBV29-1, the J gene TRBJ2-3; possibly TRBD2 for D (6 bases). CDR3 length: 13 amino acids. V was shortened by 6 bases and J by 1 base, with 11 bases between the two germline ends. Germline V gene data show CDR1 as SQVTM and CDR2 as ANQGSEA. The CDR3 DNA follows: TGCAGCGTAGGGCGGGGAGGCACAGATACGCAGTATTTT. Translation: CSVGRGGTDTQYF.

This clone was detected only a few times. This chain joins TRBV4-3 and TRBJ2-2; 7 nucleotides align to TRBD1. This CDR3 has 17 residues. Trimming cost V 3 bases and J 3 bases; bases outside gene matches: 10. Germline CDR1 is LGHNA and CDR2 is YSLEER. Here the CDR3 DNA reads TGCGCCAGCAGCCAGACAAAGGGGGCGAGGGACACCGGGGAGCTGTTTTTT. As protein: CASSQTKGARDTGELFF.